This TCR beta chain came from a study of cytomegalovirus exposure and HLA in healthy donors. The study ran its PCR with 60 Vbeta and 13 Jbeta primers. Only in-frame clones appear in the TCRdb table, and some are missing; sequencing was by immunoSEQ multiplex PCR. The sample lists 150,000 to 250,000 clones; approximately 79% were seen once. Trimming shortened V by 7 bases and J by 5 bases, and 14 bases separated the two germline ends. Per germline, CDR1 SNHLY and CDR2 FYNNEI. This CDR3 is built from 13 residues. This clonotype was obtained from a woman aged 30 to 39 in good health and CMV-seropositive. The V gene is TRBV2, the J gene TRBJ2-5; D might be TRBD1 (5 bases). Sequencing used PBMCs. The CDR3 here is CASILSGLETQYF. The CDR3 DNA follows: TGTGCCAGCATCCTGTCAGGGTTGGAGACCCAGTACTTC.